This entry lists 27 T cell receptor beta chains sequenced from one sample in a study of a mutant IDH1 vaccine in newly diagnosed glioma (dated by TCRdb to the early 2020s). What the time point label conveys for this sample: week 23, last vaccination. Each vaccine dose, consisting of 300 ug of a 20-mer mutant IDH1 peptide in Montanide, was administered subcutaneously with topical imiquimod. The receptor library was made with the immunoSEQ multiplex PCR assay. TCRdb obtained this table from immuneACCESS and retained in-frame rearrangements with V and J assigned. These tables miss some clones; where compared with another copy, unresolved V genes account for less than half of the shortfall, and the remainder is unexplained. For this sample the table gives almost 85,000 clones, of which 65% to 90% were detected only once. Approximately 2.1% of the sample comes from the top ten. For these receptors, no antigen is known.

The source material was PBMCs, sampled from a glioma patient whose treatment included an IDH1 peptide vaccine. The source is a man aged 25-40 years with glioma. Some clones in this sample may be carry-over from other donors' samples.

The gene calls are TRBV19 and TRBJ1-1; 7 bases line up with TRBD1. Looked up from germline, CDR1 is LNHDA and CDR2 is SQIVND (reference sequence). With 3 bases clipped from V and 3 bases from J, the junction kept 7 bases outside the gene matches. CDR3 length: 15 residues. CDR3 nucleotide sequence: TGTGCCAGTAGTATCGTGACAGGGCGGTACACTGAAGCTTTCTTT. Its translation: CASSIVTGRYTEAFF.

V gene TRBV5-1 combines with J gene TRBJ1-4; D is uncertain. This CDR3 comprises 15 residues. The germline V and J ends were trimmed by 0 bases and 0 bases, with 6 bases remaining between them. Per the germline V gene, CDR1 is SGHRS and CDR2 is YFSETQ. For the CDR3, the DNA is TGCGCCAGCAGCTTGGAAAGCGCAACTAATGAAAAACTGTTTTTT. Its translation: CASSLESATNEKLFF.

CDR3 DNA: TGTGCCAGCACTAAACAGGGAGATACGCAGTATTTT. Translating it yields CASTKQGDTQYF. V usage is TRBV6-6 and J usage is TRBJ2-3; weak D call: TRBD1 (6 bases). The CDR3 contains 12 residues. Germline V lookup: CDR1 MNHNY, CDR2 SVGAGI (reference sequence). V lost 7 bases and J 5 bases, leaving 10 bases between the germline ends.

The table lists this clone with a count of one. The genes are TRBV10-3 and TRBJ2-7; TRBD2 aligns across 9 bases. Per germline, CDR1 ENHRY and CDR2 SYGVKD. The J segment lost 2 bases and the V segment lost 5 bases, leaving 4 bases of the junction unmatched. This CDR3 is built from 14 residues. The CDR3 DNA reads TGTGCCATCAGTCCTAGCGGGGATGCCTACGAGCAGTACTTC. Amino acids: CAISPSGDAYEQYF.

V usage is TRBV19 and J usage is TRBJ1-4, with a tentative D call TRBD1 (5 bases). Germline V lookup: CDR1 LNHDA, CDR2 SQIVND (reference sequence). This CDR3 contains 14 residues. Trimming removed 9 bases from V and 5 bases from J, with 16 bases in between. CDR3 coding DNA: TGTGCCAGCTCTTCCGGGACCCGAAATGAAAAACTGTTTTTT. It codes for CASSSGTRNEKLFF.

The V call is TRBV6-1, the J call TRBJ1-4, with 8 nucleotides matching TRBD1. V shed 2 bases, J shed 7 bases, and the junction held 6 bases outside the gene matches. The germline V gene encodes CDR1 MNHNS and CDR2 SASEGT. The CDR3 consists of 15 residues. This CDR3 reads CASSELRQGFEKLFF. The CDR3 coding sequence is TGTGCCAGCAGTGAATTGAGACAGGGGTTTGAAAAACTGTTTTTT.

V and J are TRBV13 and TRBJ2-5; D not resolved. Germline lookup yields CDR1 PRHDT and CDR2 FYEKMQ (reference sequence). V lost 3 bases, J lost 0 bases, and 8 bases lay in between. There are 14 residues in the CDR3. The CDR3 DNA reads as TGTGCCAGCAGCTTCTACCGGGACCAAGAGACCCAGTACTTC. It translates to CASSFYRDQETQYF.

This chain joins TRBV28 and TRBJ1-2, with D tentatively TRBD1 (5 bases). Germline-derived CDR1 and CDR2 are MDHEN and SYDVKM. V lost 2 bases, J lost 4 bases, and 11 bases lay in between. The CDR3 length is 14 residues. DNA for the CDR3: TGTGCCAGCAGTTTAAGGTCAGGGAGCTATGGCTACACCTTC. Amino acids: CASSLRSGSYGYTF.

This chain connects TRBV28 to TRBJ1-2, with 9 bases aligning to TRBD1. V gave up 2 bases and J gave up 4 bases; unmatched junction bases: 11. Germline loops: CDR1 MDHEN, CDR2 SYDVKM. The CDR3 totals 17 residues. The CDR3 reads CASSLRGWDRVGYGYTF. In nucleotides, the CDR3 is TGTGCCAGCAGTTTACGCGGCTGGGACAGGGTTGGCTATGGCTACACCTTC.

V gene TRBV11-3 combines with J gene TRBJ2-2; D call uncertain. Germline assignment: CDR1 SGHNT and CDR2 YENEEA. V lost 5 bases and J 6 bases, leaving 19 bases between the germline ends. The CDR3 sequence is 16 residues long. The CDR3 DNA sequence: TGTGCCAGCAGCCCCCGAGGTAGCTCCTACGCCGGGGAGCTGTTTTTT. Protein: CASSPRGSSYAGELFF. The variable domain in full, completed from reference TRBV11-3 and TRBJ2-2, reads EAGVVQSPRYKIIEKKQPVAFWCNPISGHNTLYWYLQNLGQGPELLIRYENEEAVDDSQLPKDRFSAERLKGVDSTLKIQPAELGDSAVYLCASSPRGSSYAGELFFGEGSRLTVL.

This clone was seen only once. CDR3 in amino acids: CASSLGQGRYEQYF. CDR3 DNA: TGTGCCAGCAGTCTGGGACAGGGAAGGTACGAGCAGTACTTC. The chain carries TRBV27 and TRBJ2-7, with 9 bases aligning to TRBD1. Germline-derived CDR1 and CDR2 are MNHEY and SMNVEV (reference sequence). The J segment lost 4 bases and the V segment lost 5 bases, leaving 6 bases of the junction unmatched. The CDR3 contains 14 residues.

CDR3 in DNA: TGTGCCAGCAGTTACGAGGGGGCGCGTGAAAAACTGTTTTTT. It is translated as CASSYEGAREKLFF. The chain recombines TRBV6-6 with TRBJ1-4; 7 nucleotides align to TRBD1. V trimming: 2 bases; J trimming: 7 bases; junction bases outside the gene matches: 4. This CDR3 has 14 residues. Germline values: CDR1 MNHNY, CDR2 SVGAGI (reference sequence).

This rearrangement joins TRBV19 to TRBJ1-4, with a tentative D call TRBD1 (5 bases). Germline V gene sequence: CDR1 LNHDA, CDR2 SQIVND (reference sequence). The V end was cut by 5 bases, the J end by 3 bases, with 13 bases between. CDR3 size: 15 residues. The CDR3 region is CASSETGGPNEKLFF. CDR3 nucleotides: TGTGCCAGTAGTGAGACTGGGGGACCTAATGAAAAACTGTTTTTT. The whole variable domain, filled in from reference TRBV19 and TRBJ1-4, reads DGGITQSPKYLFRKEGQNVTLSCEQNLNHDAMYWYRQDPGQGLRLIYYSQIVNDFQKGDIAEGYSVSREKKESFPLTVTSAQKNPTAFYLCASSETGGPNEKLFFGSGTQLSVL.

This rearrangement joins TRBV15 to TRBJ2-1; perhaps TRBD2 as D (5 bases). Trimming removed 1 base at V and 4 bases at J, with 17 bases between. Germline-derived CDR1 and CDR2 are LNHNV and YYDKDF (reference sequence). This CDR3 contains 17 residues. The CDR3 sequence: CATSRGGLSGVYNEQFF. CDR3 DNA sequence: TGTGCCACCAGCAGAGGCGGCCTCAGCGGAGTTTACAATGAGCAGTTCTTC. The full variable domain, rest sourced from reference TRBV15 and TRBJ2-1, is DAMVIQNPRYQVTQFGKPVTLSCSQTLNHNVMYWYQQKSSQAPKLLFHYYDKDFNNEADTPDNFQSRRPNTSFCFLDIRSPGLGDTAMYLCATSRGGLSGVYNEQFFGPGTRLTVL.

This clone was seen only once. V is TRBV19 and J is TRBJ2-7; 11 bases are shared with TRBD1. V lost 6 bases, J lost 1 base, and 2 bases stayed unmatched. This CDR3 is 14 amino acids long. Germline values: CDR1 LNHDA, CDR2 SQIVND (reference sequence). CDR3 region: CASRRDRGSYEQYF. CDR3 nucleotides: TGTGCCAGTAGAAGGGACAGGGGGTCCTACGAGCAGTACTTC.

The chain links TRBV7-9 to TRBJ1-2; D not resolved. V lost 2 bases and J lost 4, with 14 bases in between. The CDR3 has 15 residues. CDR1 is SEHNR and CDR2 is FQNEAQ in the germline V gene (reference sequence). The CDR3 reads CASSLPRFGSYGYTF. For the CDR3, the DNA is TGTGCCAGCAGCTTACCCCGTTTTGGTAGCTATGGCTACACCTTC.

The J gene is TRBJ1-4, the V gene TRBV2; D ambiguous. The germline V gene has CDR1 SNHLY and CDR2 FYNNEI. The CDR3 is made up of 14 amino acids. Trimming shortened V by 5 bases and J by 8 bases, and 15 bases separated the two germline ends. The DNA of the CDR3 is TGTGCCAGCAGTCTTCAGAATTCCGTCGAAAAACTGTTTTTT. This gives the protein CASSLQNSVEKLFF.

The rearrangement links TRBV4-2 to TRBJ2-3; D perhaps matches TRBD2 (5 bases). The CDR3 length is 15 residues. Germline V lookup: CDR1 LGHNA, CDR2 YNFKEQ. Trimming removed 0 bases from V and 2 bases from J, with 9 bases in between. The CDR3 sequence is CASSQDLDSTDTQYF. The CDR3 nucleotides read TGTGCCAGCAGCCAAGATTTGGACTCCACAGATACGCAGTATTTT.

The chain carries TRBV14 and TRBJ1-2; D gene uncertain. Looked up from germline, CDR1 is SGHDN and CDR2 is FVKESK. This CDR3 has 13 amino acids. Deletions cut 3 bases from V and 4 bases from J, with 9 bases between. The CDR3 reads CASSQRRIYGYTF. The CDR3 DNA sequence: TGTGCCAGCAGCCAGAGGCGGATCTATGGCTACACCTTC.

The rearrangement joins TRBV29-1 to TRBJ1-6; D is undetermined. The germline V gene encodes CDR1 SQVTM and CDR2 ANQGSEA. The V and J ends lost 5 bases and 6 bases respectively, with 11 bases between them. This CDR3 is built from 13 residues. In nucleotides, the CDR3 is TGCAGCGTTTCAGTTTCCCCTAATTCACCCCTCCACTTT. It is translated as CSVSVSPNSPLHF. Complete variable domain (other parts from reference TRBV29-1 and TRBJ1-6): SAVISQKPSRDICQRGTSLTIQCQVDSQVTMMFWYRQQPGQSLTLIATANQGSEATYESGFVIDKFPISRPNLTFSTLTVSNMSPEDSSIYLCSVSVSPNSPLHFGNGTRLTVT.

This sequence joins TRBV15 and TRBJ1-1; a possible D gene is TRBD1 (6 bases). Trimming removed 8 bases from V and 1 base from J, with 11 bases in between. The CDR3 is 13 amino acids. Per germline, CDR1 LNHNV and CDR2 YYDKDF (reference sequence). The chain's CDR3 is CATGRGGNTEAFF. The CDR3, as DNA: TGTGCCACCGGAAGGGGGGGGAACACTGAAGCTTTCTTT.

This clone occurred once. The V and J genes are TRBV6-5 and TRBJ2-3; D is unresolved. V was pared by 0 bases and J by 1 base, with 8 bases between. Per the germline V gene, CDR1 is MNHEY and CDR2 is SVGAGI. CDR3 length equals 15 residues. The CDR3 DNA reads as TGTGCCAGCAGTTACTCGACTTTGGGCACAGATACGCAGTATTTT. Translation: CASSYSTLGTDTQYF.

Details on this clone: The identical CDR3 is also encoded by other nucleotide sequences in the sample. This chain uses TRBV7-2 with TRBJ2-3; D remains unclear. The CDR3 covers 12 residues. Trimming removed 2 bases at V and 4 bases at J, with 4 bases between. Germline V gives CDR1 SGHTA, CDR2 FQGNSA. The CDR3 sequence is CASSLRADTQYF. CDR3 bases: TGTGCCAGCAGCTTACGGGCAGATACGCAGTATTTT.

The V call is TRBV7-9, the J call TRBJ2-7; 8 bases agree with TRBD1. Germline loops: CDR1 SEHNR, CDR2 FQNEAQ (reference sequence). Losses at the gene ends were 4 bases for V and 5 bases for J; bases not matched to a gene: 7. This CDR3 spans 14 amino acids. CDR3 bases: TGTGCCAGCAGCTGGGGACAGGTCCTCGACGAGCAGTACTTC. Amino acid sequence: CASSWGQVLDEQYF.

V gene TRBV2 combines with J gene TRBJ2-7; 11 bases line up with TRBD1. This CDR3 has 14 residues. Germline V gene sequence: CDR1 SNHLY, CDR2 FYNNEI. V was pared by 5 bases and J by 2 bases, with 2 bases of the junction left unmatched. For the CDR3, the DNA is TGTGCCAGCAGTCGGGACAGGGGGGCCTACGAGCAGTACTTC. Translating it yields CASSRDRGAYEQYF.

The CDR3 nucleotides read TGTGCCAGCAGTGAGGGGACAGGGTACAATGAGCAGTTCTTC. This encodes CASSEGTGYNEQFF. This sequence joins TRBV2 and TRBJ2-1, with 9 bases fitting TRBD1. J gave up 4 bases and V 3 bases, and 1 base lay outside the gene matches. CDR1 SNHLY and CDR2 FYNNEI come from the germline V gene. CDR3 length: 14 amino acids.

This clone was seen just once. The CDR3 loop reads CASSQPGVKKAVEETQYF. As DNA, the CDR3 is TGCGCCAGCAGCCAACCCGGGGTAAAAAAAGCGGTGGAAGAGACCCAGTACTTC. This chain uses TRBV4-1 with TRBJ2-5, with a tentative D call TRBD2 (5 bases). CDR3 length: 18 amino acids. Germline assignment: CDR1 MGHRA and CDR2 YSYEKL. V was pared by 2 bases and J by 3 bases, with 22 bases between.